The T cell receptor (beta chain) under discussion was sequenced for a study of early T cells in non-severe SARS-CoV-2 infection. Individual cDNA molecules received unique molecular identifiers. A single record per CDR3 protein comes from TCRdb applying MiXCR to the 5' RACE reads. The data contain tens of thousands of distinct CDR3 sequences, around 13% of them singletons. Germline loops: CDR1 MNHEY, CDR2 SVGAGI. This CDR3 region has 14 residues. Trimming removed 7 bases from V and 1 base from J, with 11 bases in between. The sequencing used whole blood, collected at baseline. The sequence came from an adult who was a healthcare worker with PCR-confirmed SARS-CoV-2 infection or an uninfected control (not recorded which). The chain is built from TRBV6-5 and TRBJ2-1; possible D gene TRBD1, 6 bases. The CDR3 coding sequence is TGTGCCAGCACCTCGACAGGTTCCTACAATGAGCAGTTCTTC. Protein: CASTSTGSYNEQFF.